These T cell receptor beta chains were read from a single sample in a study of shared clonotypes between healthy human individuals. Profiling relied on immunoSEQ multiplex PCR, and the TCRdb table lists in-frame clones only, not all of them. The sample comprises roughly 2 million clones, about 94% of which are singletons, and roughly 1.1% rests with the top ten. Sequencing used naive CD8+ T cells sorted from blood. These receptors were obtained from a man aged 18-30 years in good health. Each CDR3 is given without its conserved first and last residue.

v_call: TRBV21-1
j_call: TRBJ1-6
cdr3_aa: ASSKGKGPIVGTGAGCSH

v_call: TRBV29-1
j_call: TRBJ2-7
cdr3_aa: SVEGATYEQY

v_call: TRBV4-3
j_call: TRBJ2-2
cdr3_aa: ASRIAGGTGELF

v_call: TRBV19
j_call: TRBJ1-6
cdr3_aa: ASSPFLGQGRSSYNSPLH

v_call: TRBV29-1
j_call: TRBJ2-2
cdr3_aa: SVDNTGELF

v_call: TRBV7-2
j_call: TRBJ2-5
cdr3_aa: ASSPSGNHQY

v_call: TRBV30
j_call: TRBJ1-2
cdr3_aa: AWSGTGLYYGYT

v_call: TRBV5-6
j_call: TRBJ2-2
cdr3_aa: ASSLRGNTGELF

v_call: TRBV6-1
j_call: TRBJ1-1
cdr3_aa: ASSVRGVEAF

v_call: TRBV28
j_call: TRBJ2-1
cdr3_aa: ASSLLEGADNEQF

v_call: TRBV6-5
j_call: TRBJ1-5
cdr3_aa: ASSYGVATGAQH

v_call: TRBV7-9
j_call: TRBJ2-7
cdr3_aa: ASSPTLAGGLYEQY

v_call: TRBV6-5
j_call: TRBJ1-1
cdr3_aa: ASSPRGLTEAF

v_call: TRBV7-7
j_call: TRBJ1-5
cdr3_aa: ASSLEDQPQH

v_call: TRBV19
j_call: TRBJ1-2
cdr3_aa: ASSMEYGYT

v_call: TRBV11-2
j_call: TRBJ2-5
cdr3_aa: ASSYQGWETQY

v_call: TRBV9
j_call: TRBJ2-3
cdr3_aa: ASSVGIASTDTQY

v_call: TRBV4-3
j_call: TRBJ2-7
cdr3_aa: ASSQEVGGGPPDEQY

v_call: TRBV25-1
j_call: TRBJ2-7
cdr3_aa: ASSVTGWEQY

v_call: TRBV27
j_call: TRBJ2-7
cdr3_aa: ASSLQGPKMYEQY

v_call: TRBV7-2
j_call: TRBJ2-7
cdr3_aa: ASSSSGYEQY

v_call: TRBV7-9
j_call: TRBJ1-3
cdr3_aa: ASSRSGTGHSGNTIY

v_call: TRBV9
j_call: TRBJ2-2
cdr3_aa: ASSPWDSSTGELF

v_call: TRBV30
j_call: TRBJ2-3
cdr3_aa: AWSGQGAPTDTQY

v_call: TRBV5-4
j_call: TRBJ1-1
cdr3_aa: ASSLAINTEAF

v_call: TRBV5-1
j_call: TRBJ2-3
cdr3_aa: ASSLWGDTDTQY

v_call: TRBV7-9
j_call: TRBJ1-1
cdr3_aa: ASSSRDRGTEAF

v_call: TRBV4-1
j_call: TRBJ2-7
cdr3_aa: ASSQASGSYEQY

v_call: TRBV5-6
j_call: TRBJ2-7
cdr3_aa: ASSGQGENYEQY

v_call: TRBV5-1
j_call: TRBJ1-1
cdr3_aa: ASSLVSIGTGGMNTEAF

v_call: TRBV7-8
j_call: TRBJ2-3
cdr3_aa: ASSSTSSGPDTQY

v_call: TRBV11-2
j_call: TRBJ2-7
cdr3_aa: ASTPDVQGFYEQY

v_call: TRBV6-5
j_call: TRBJ2-6
cdr3_aa: ASSSPPGANVLT

v_call: TRBV7-9
j_call: TRBJ2-5
cdr3_aa: ASSRTHQETQY

v_call: TRBV28
j_call: TRBJ2-5
cdr3_aa: ASISRGLEQGQETQY

v_call: TRBV5-4
j_call: TRBJ2-2
cdr3_aa: ASSSGVGTGELF

v_call: TRBV4-1
j_call: TRBJ2-5
cdr3_aa: ASSQVPGPQETQY

v_call: TRBV2
j_call: TRBJ2-1
cdr3_aa: ASSDWTSGYNEQF

v_call: TRBV13
j_call: TRBJ1-5
cdr3_aa: ASSLGRAQPQH

v_call: TRBV11-2
j_call: TRBJ2-3
cdr3_aa: ASSLSVTYSTDTQY

v_call: TRBV6-5
j_call: TRBJ2-7
cdr3_aa: ASMGGLSSYEQY

v_call: TRBV27
j_call: TRBJ2-1
cdr3_aa: ASSNEAAYNEQF